Listed below are T cell receptor beta chains from one sample, sequenced in a study of cytomegalovirus exposure and HLA in healthy donors. The repertoire was sequenced with immunoSEQ multiplex PCR; TCRdb's copy has only in-frame clones and lacks some. The table has 150,000 to 180,000 clones, around 84% seen once; the top ten hold over 2%. Sample: PBMCs. The receptors stem from a human donor in good health. Each CDR3 is given with its conserved first and last residue. D genes are given only for firm matches. Expanded clones are given a class, and other clones once, few, many or no size at all.

TRBJ2-3	TRBV19	NA	TRBD2	TGTGCCAGTAGTAGGGACTACCCAGAGGCAGATACGCAGTATTTT	CASSRDYPEADTQYF
TRBJ2-1	TRBV10-3	NA	TRBD1	TGTGCCGTATGGGACAGAGGTGAGCAGTTCTTC	CAVWDRGEQFF
TRBJ2-5	TRBV2	NA	NA	TGTGCCAGCAGTTTACACACCAGAGAGACCCAGTACTTC	CASSLHTRETQYF
TRBJ2-1	TRBV5-1	once	NA	TGCGCCAGCAGCCCTAGAGAGGCGGGCAAAGGATTCTACAATGAGCAGTTCTTC	CASSPREAGKGFYNEQFF
TRBJ1-5	TRBV6-1	NA	TRBD1	TGTGCCAGCAGTACGACAGGGTCTAGCAATCAGCCCCAGCATTTT	CASSTTGSSNQPQHF
TRBJ2-1	TRBV7-6	NA	TRBD2	TGTGCCAGCAGCTTAGTTGGACTAGCGGGAACTGAGCAGTTCTTC	CASSLVGLAGTEQFF
TRBJ2-5	TRBV2	once	TRBD2	TGTGCCAGCAGTGGACCTAGCGGACGGGGGGACCAGTACTTC	CASSGPSGRGDQYF
TRBJ2-5	TRBV27	NA	NA	TGTGCCAGCAGTTTAATGGCTTCAGGGGTTCAAGAGACCCAGTACTTC	CASSLMASGVQETQYF
TRBJ2-3	TRBV2	NA	TRBD2	TGTGCCAGCAGTCCCGTCGCGCGGGGGGGGGATACGCAGTATTTT	CASSPVARGGDTQYF
TRBJ1-2	TRBV5-1	few	NA	TGCGCCAGCAGCTTAGACAGCTATGGCTACACCTTC	CASSLDSYGYTF
TRBJ2-3	TRBV4-3	NA	TRBD2	TGCGCCAGCAGCCAAGATAGGGGCCCAGCGGGGGCGACAGATACGCAGTATTTT	CASSQDRGPAGATDTQYF
TRBJ1-1	TRBV27	NA	NA	TGTGCCAGCAGAAAAGGGGCCGCTGCGGAAGCTTTCTTT	CASRKGAAAEAFF
TRBJ2-3	TRBV6-5	NA	NA	TGTGCCAGCAGTTACAGGAGGGGGCGGTACACAGATACGCAGTATTTT	CASSYRRGRYTDTQYF
TRBJ1-2	TRBV11-2	NA	TRBD1	TGTGCCAGCAGCTTAGATGCCAGGGGGGGCTACACCTTC	CASSLDARGGYTF
TRBJ1-2	TRBV7-6	NA	NA	TGTGCCAGCAGCTCAGAGCGGGGGGTAGTTTATGGCTACACCTTC	CASSSERGVVYGYTF
TRBJ2-7	TRBV4-2	NA	NA	TGTGCCAGCAGCCGCGCCCGAGAAGGCAGGAAAGTTCCCTACGAGCAGTACTTC	CASSRAREGRKVPYEQYF
TRBJ1-4	TRBV6-5	NA	TRBD1	TGTGCCAGCAGTTACACAAACAGGGGCTGGGCTGAAAAACTGTTTTTT	CASSYTNRGWAEKLFF
TRBJ1-5	TRBV4-1	NA	NA	TGCGCCAGCAGCCGGATGCCCGGGACTCGCAATCAGCCCCAGCATTTT	CASSRMPGTRNQPQHF
TRBJ2-7	TRBV6-5	NA	TRBD1	TGTGCCAGCAGTAAAGGGGACAGGGGCCCCTACGAGCAGTACTTC	CASSKGDRGPYEQYF
TRBJ1-3	TRBV5-4	NA	NA	TGTGCCAGCAGCTTGGACGGATCAGGGTACAACACCATATATTTT	CASSLDGSGYNTIYF
TRBJ1-3	TRBV28	NA	TRBD1	TGTGCCAGCAGTCTCATGAGACAGGGAAGAAACACCATATATTTT	CASSLMRQGRNTIYF
TRBJ1-1	TRBV5-1	NA	TRBD1	TGCGCCAGCTCCCAGACAGGGGAGAACACTGAAGCTTTCTTT	CASSQTGENTEAFF
TRBJ1-1	TRBV29-1	few	NA	TGCGGGGGGGAGGATAACACTGAAGCTTTCTTT	CGGEDNTEAFF
TRBJ2-5	TRBV30	NA	TRBD2	TGTGCGGGGGAACGGAGACTAGCTCAAGAGACCCAGTACTTC	CAGERRLAQETQYF
TRBJ1-4	TRBV7-9	few	TRBD1	TGTGCCAGCAGCTTTTCTTTGACAGGGTGGAATGAAAAACTGTTTTTT	CASSFSLTGWNEKLFF
TRBJ2-7	TRBV7-3	NA	TRBD1	TGTGCCAGCAGCCAAACCGGGACAGGAGTCTACGAGCAGTACTTC	CASSQTGTGVYEQYF
TRBJ1-2	TRBV19	NA	TRBD1	TGTGCCAGTAGTCCCGGGACAGGGCACGGCTACACCTTC	CASSPGTGHGYTF
TRBJ1-1	TRBV5-4	NA	NA	TGTGCCAGCAGCTTGGAGGGGGGGAGAACTGAAGCTTTCTTT	CASSLEGGRTEAFF
TRBJ1-2	TRBV7-9	NA	TRBD1	TGTGCCAGCAGACCTACAGGACAGGGGAACTATGGCTACACCTTC	CASRPTGQGNYGYTF
TRBJ1-5	TRBV18	NA	NA	TGTGCCAGCTCAGCCACACCTCTGGGCATTAGCAATCAGCCCCAGCATTTT	CASSATPLGISNQPQHF
TRBJ2-1	TRBV5-1	NA	NA	TGCGCCAGCAGCTTCCAGGGGCAAGCTCCCTACAATGAGCAGTTCTTC	CASSFQGQAPYNEQFF
TRBJ1-2	TRBV27	once	NA	TGTGCCAGCAGTTTATCGGCGGGGGAGCAACACTATGGCTACACCTTC	CASSLSAGEQHYGYTF
TRBJ2-7	TRBV10-2	NA	NA	TGCGCCAGCAGTGAGAGCGGTTCCTACGAGCAGTACTTC	CASSESGSYEQYF
TRBJ1-5	TRBV19	NA	TRBD1	TGTGCGAGTACCACGACAGGGACTTTTGGTCAGCCCCAGCATTTT	CASTTTGTFGQPQHF
TRBJ2-7	TRBV5-1	NA	NA	TGCGCCAGCGGGGAGAATACCGAGCAGTACTTC	CASGENTEQYF
TRBJ1-5	TRBV4-3	NA	NA	TGCGCCAGCAGCCATGACAGGTTCAATCAGCCCCAGCATTTT	CASSHDRFNQPQHF
TRBJ1-2	TRBV5-6	NA	TRBD1	TGTGCCAGCAGCCCACAGGGGGACTATGGCTACACCTTC	CASSPQGDYGYTF
TRBJ2-1	TRBV7-9	NA	NA	TGTGCCAGCAGCTTATTAGGCGGGGGCCCCTCCTACAATGAGCAGTTCTTC	CASSLLGGGPSYNEQFF
TRBJ1-6	TRBV18	NA	TRBD1	TGTGCCAGCTCACGAACAGGGGATTCACCCCTCCACTTT	CASSRTGDSPLHF
TRBJ2-3	TRBV10-3	NA	TRBD2	TGTGCCATCGCGACTAGCGAGGATACGCAGTATTTT	CAIATSEDTQYF
TRBJ1-4	TRBV7-7	NA	TRBD1	TGTGCCAGCAGCCCCCCCGTGAGAAGGGGGCGATCATGGCCCCCGTTGGAAAAACTGTTTTTT	CASSPPVRRGRSWPPLEKLFF
TRBJ2-1	TRBV6-4	once	NA	TGTGCCAGCAGTGACTCGCCGTCAGGGGAAAATGAGCAGTTCTTC	CASSDSPSGENEQFF
TRBJ1-5	TRBV6-4	NA	TRBD1	TGTGCCAGCAGTGAGCGACAGGGTTATAGCAATCAGCCCCAGCATTTT	CASSERQGYSNQPQHF
TRBJ2-5	TRBV28	NA	NA	TGTGCCAGCAGTTCCTTTGACTCGAGGGCGGAGACCCAGTACTTC	CASSSFDSRAETQYF
TRBJ2-3	TRBV4-1	NA	NA	TGCGCCAGCAGCCAAATACCCGGGAACACAGATACGCAGTATTTT	CASSQIPGNTDTQYF
TRBJ1-1	TRBV7-3	NA	NA	TGTGCCAGCAGCGTACAGGAGAACACTGAAGCTTTCTTT	CASSVQENTEAFF
TRBJ2-7	TRBV29-1	NA	NA	TGCAGCGTTGAGGGGAGGGGACACCACTACGAGCAGTACTTC	CSVEGRGHHYEQYF
TRBJ1-1	TRBV7-3	NA	TRBD1	TGTGCCAGCAGCTCCACAGGGGGCCCACGGCCGAACACTGAAGCTTTCTTT	CASSSTGGPRPNTEAFF
TRBJ2-1	TRBV28	NA	NA	TGTGCCAGCAGTTCCCACTCGAGCTCCTACAATGAGCAGTTCTTC	CASSSHSSSYNEQFF
TRBJ1-3	TRBV14	NA	NA	TGTGCCAGCAGCCAAAATGTCCGCTCTGGAAACACCATATATTTT	CASSQNVRSGNTIYF
TRBJ1-5	TRBV28	NA	TRBD1	TGTGCCAGCACCCTTCAGGAAGGGGGCGGCAATCAGCCCCAGCATTTT	CASTLQEGGGNQPQHF